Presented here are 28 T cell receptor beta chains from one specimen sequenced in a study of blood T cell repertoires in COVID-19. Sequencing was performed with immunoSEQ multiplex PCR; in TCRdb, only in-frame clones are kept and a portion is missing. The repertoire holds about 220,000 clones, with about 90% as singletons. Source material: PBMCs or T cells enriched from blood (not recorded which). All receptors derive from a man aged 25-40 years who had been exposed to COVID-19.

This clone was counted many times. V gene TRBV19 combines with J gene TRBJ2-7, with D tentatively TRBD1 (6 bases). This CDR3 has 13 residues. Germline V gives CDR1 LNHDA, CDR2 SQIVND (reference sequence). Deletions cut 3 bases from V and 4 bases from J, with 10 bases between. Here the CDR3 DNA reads TGTGCCAGTAGTATGAGGCAGGGGTACGAGCAGTACTTC. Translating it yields CASSMRQGYEQYF.

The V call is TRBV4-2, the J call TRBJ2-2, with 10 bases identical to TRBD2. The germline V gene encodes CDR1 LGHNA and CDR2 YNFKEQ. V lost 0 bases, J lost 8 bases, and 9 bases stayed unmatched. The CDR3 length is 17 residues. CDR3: CASSQDRGTSVLGELFF. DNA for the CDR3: TGTGCCAGCAGCCAAGATCGGGGGACTAGCGTGTTGGGGGAGCTGTTTTTT.

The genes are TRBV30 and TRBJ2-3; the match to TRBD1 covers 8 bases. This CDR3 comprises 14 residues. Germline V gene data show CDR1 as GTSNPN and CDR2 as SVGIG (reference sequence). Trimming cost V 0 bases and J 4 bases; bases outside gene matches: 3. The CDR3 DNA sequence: TGTGCCTGGAGTGTACAGACAGGGGCAGATACGCAGTATTTT. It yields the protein CAWSVQTGADTQYF.

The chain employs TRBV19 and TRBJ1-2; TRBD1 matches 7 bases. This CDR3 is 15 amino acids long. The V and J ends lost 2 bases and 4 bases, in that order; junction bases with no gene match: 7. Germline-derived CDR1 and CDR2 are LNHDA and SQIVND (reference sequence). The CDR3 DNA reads TGTGCCAGTAGTATAAGGCAGGGGGGTCGCTATGGCTACACCTTC. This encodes CASSIRQGGRYGYTF.

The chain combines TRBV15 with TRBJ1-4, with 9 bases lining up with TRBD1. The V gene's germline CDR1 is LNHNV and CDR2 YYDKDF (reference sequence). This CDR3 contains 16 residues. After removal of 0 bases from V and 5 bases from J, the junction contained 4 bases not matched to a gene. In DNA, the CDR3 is TGTGCCACCAGCAGAGATTCTGGGACAGGGAATGAAAAACTGTTTTTT. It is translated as CATSRDSGTGNEKLFF. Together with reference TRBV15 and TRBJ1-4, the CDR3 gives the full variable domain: DAMVIQNPRYQVTQFGKPVTLSCSQTLNHNVMYWYQQKSSQAPKLLFHYYDKDFNNEADTPDNFQSRRPNTSFCFLDIRSPGLGDTAMYLCATSRDSGTGNEKLFFGSGTQLSVL.

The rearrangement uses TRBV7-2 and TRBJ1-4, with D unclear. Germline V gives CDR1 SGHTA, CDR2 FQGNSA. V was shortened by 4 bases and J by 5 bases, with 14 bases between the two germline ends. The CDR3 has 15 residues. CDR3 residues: CASSSPQNSNEKLFF. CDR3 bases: TGTGCCAGCAGCTCGCCACAGAATTCCAATGAAAAACTGTTTTTT.

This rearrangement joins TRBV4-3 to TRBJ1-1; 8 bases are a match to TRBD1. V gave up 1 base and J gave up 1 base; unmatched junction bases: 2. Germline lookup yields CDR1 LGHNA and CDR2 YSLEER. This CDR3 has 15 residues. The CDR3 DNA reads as TGCGCCAGCAGCCAAGCTGGACAGGGGAACACTGAAGCTTTCTTT. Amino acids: CASSQAGQGNTEAFF.

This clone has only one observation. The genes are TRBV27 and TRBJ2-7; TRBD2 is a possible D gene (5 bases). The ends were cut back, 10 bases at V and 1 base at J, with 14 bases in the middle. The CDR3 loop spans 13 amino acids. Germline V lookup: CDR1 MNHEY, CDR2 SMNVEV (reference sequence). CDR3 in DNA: TGTGCCACCGCACCAGGCGGGTCCTACGAGCAGTACTTC. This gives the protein CATAPGGSYEQYF.

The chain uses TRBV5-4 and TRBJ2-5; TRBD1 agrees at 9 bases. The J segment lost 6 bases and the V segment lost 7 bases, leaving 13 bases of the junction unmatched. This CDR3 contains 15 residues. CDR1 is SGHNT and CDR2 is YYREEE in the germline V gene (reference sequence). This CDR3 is CASAEGTGTEKTQYF. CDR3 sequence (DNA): TGTGCCAGCGCTGAGGGGACAGGGACGGAAAAGACCCAGTACTTC.

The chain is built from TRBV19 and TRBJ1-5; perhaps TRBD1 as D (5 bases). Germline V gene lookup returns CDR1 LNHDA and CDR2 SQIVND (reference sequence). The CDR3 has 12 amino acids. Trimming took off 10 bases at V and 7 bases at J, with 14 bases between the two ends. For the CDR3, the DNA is TGTGCCACTAACGGGGGGGGACAGCCCCAGCATTTT. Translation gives CATNGGGQPQHF.

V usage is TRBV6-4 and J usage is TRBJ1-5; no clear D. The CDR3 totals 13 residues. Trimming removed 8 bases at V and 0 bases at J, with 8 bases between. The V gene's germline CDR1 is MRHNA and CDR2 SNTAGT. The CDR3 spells CASSPGSNQPQHF. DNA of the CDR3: TGTGCCAGCTCTCCGGGTAGCAATCAGCCCCAGCATTTT.

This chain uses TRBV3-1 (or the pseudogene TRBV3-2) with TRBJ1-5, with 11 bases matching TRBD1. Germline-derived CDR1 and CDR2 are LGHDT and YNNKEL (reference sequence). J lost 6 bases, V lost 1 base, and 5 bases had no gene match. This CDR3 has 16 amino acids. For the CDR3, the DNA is TGTGCCAGCAGCCAAGGGGGGACAGGGGGTAGTCAGCCCCAGCATTTT. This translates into CASSQGGTGGSQPQHF.

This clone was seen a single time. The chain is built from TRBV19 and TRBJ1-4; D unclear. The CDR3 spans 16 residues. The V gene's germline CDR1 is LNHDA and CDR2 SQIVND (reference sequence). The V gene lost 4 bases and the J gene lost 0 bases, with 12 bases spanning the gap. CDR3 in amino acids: CASSTTITSTNEKLFF. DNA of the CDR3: TGTGCCAGTAGTACCACAATCACCTCAACTAATGAAAAACTGTTTTTT.

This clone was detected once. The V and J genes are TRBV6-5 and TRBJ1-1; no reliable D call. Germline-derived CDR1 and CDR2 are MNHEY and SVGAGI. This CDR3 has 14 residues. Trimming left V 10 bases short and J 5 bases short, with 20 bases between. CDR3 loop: CATVFGVVVTEAFF. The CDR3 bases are TGTGCCACCGTATTCGGGGTGGTGGTTACTGAAGCTTTCTTT.

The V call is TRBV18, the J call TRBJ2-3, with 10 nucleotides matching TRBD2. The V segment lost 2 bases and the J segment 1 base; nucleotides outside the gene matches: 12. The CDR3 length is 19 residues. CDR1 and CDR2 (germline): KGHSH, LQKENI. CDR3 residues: CASSPGKGASGGGTDTQYF. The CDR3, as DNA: TGTGCCAGCTCACCAGGGAAGGGTGCTAGCGGGGGCGGCACAGATACGCAGTATTTT.

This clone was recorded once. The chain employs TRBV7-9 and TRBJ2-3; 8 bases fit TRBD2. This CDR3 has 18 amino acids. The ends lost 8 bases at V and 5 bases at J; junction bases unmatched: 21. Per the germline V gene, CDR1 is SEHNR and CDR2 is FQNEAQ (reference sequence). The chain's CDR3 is CASLSAAVAGGLVDTQYF. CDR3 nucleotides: TGTGCCAGCCTCTCCGCGGCAGTTGCGGGGGGTCTAGTAGATACGCAGTATTTT. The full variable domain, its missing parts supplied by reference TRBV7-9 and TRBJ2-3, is DTGVSQNPRHKITKRGQNVTFRCDPISEHNRLYWYRQTLGQGPEFLTYFQNEAQLEKSRLLSDRFSAERPKGSFSTLEIQRTEQGDSAMYLCASLSAAVAGGLVDTQYFGPGTRLTVL.

This CDR3 reads CASSLGGGYTF. The CDR3 DNA sequence: TGTGCCAGCAGTTTGGGGGGAGGCTACACCTTC. This chain connects TRBV6-5 to TRBJ1-2; D is perhaps TRBD1 (5 bases). The germline V gene encodes CDR1 MNHEY and CDR2 SVGAGI. This CDR3 has 11 residues. V gave up 4 bases and J gave up 8 bases, with 8 bases separating them.

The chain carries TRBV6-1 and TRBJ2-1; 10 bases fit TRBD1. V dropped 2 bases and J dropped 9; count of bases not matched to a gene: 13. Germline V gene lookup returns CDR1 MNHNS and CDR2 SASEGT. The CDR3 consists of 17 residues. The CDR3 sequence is CASSEPSGTGAQVEQFF. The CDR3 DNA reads TGTGCCAGCAGTGAACCTTCCGGGACAGGGGCGCAGGTTGAGCAGTTCTTC.

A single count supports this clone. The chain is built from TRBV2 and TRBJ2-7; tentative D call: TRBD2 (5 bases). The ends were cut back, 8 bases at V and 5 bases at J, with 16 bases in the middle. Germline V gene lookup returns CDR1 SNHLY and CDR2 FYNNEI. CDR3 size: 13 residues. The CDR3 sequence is CASRTDGENEQYF. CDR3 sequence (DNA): TGTGCCAGCCGGACGGACGGGGAGAACGAGCAGTACTTC.

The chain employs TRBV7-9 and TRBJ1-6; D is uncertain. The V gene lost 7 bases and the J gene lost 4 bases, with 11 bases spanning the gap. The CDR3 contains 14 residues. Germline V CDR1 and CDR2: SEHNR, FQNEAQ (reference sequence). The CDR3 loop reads CASTAPEYNSPLHF. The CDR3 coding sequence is TGTGCCAGCACCGCCCCGGAGTATAATTCACCCCTCCACTTT.

CDR3 sequence (DNA): TGTGCCAGCAGCCCGCTAGGGGACAGGTTCCACGAGCAGTACTTC. It is translated as CASSPLGDRFHEQYF. V and J are TRBV7-9 and TRBJ2-7; TRBD1 matches 8 bases. CDR3 length equals 15 residues. J was trimmed by 5 bases and V by 5 bases; bases with no gene match: 11. Germline values: CDR1 SEHNR, CDR2 FQNEAQ (reference sequence).

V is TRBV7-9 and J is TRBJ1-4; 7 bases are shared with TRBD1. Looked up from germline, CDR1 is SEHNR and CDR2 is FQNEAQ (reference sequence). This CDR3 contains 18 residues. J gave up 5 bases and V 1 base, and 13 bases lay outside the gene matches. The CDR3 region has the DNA TGTGCCAGCAGCTTAGATCTTTCCGCGACAGGGCGGAATGAAAAACTGTTTTTT. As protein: CASSLDLSATGRNEKLFF. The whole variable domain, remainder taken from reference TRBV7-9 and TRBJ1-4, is DTGVSQNPRHKITKRGQNVTFRCDPISEHNRLYWYRQTLGQGPEFLTYFQNEAQLEKSRLLSDRFSAERPKGSFSTLEIQRTEQGDSAMYLCASSLDLSATGRNEKLFFGSGTQLSVL.

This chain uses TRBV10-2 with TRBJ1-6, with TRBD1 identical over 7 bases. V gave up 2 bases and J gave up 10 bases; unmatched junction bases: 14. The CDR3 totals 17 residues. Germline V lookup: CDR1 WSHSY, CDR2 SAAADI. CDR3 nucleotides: TGCGCCAGCAGTGAGACCCCGTATGGGACAGCCTCATCACCCCTCCACTTT. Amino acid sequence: CASSETPYGTASSPLHF.

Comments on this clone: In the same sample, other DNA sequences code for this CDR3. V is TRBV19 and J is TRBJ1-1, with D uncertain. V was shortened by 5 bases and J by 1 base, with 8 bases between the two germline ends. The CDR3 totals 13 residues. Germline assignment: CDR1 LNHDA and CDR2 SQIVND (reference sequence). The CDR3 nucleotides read TGTGCCAGTAGTGCAACATCGAACACTGAAGCTTTCTTT. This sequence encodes CASSATSNTEAFF.

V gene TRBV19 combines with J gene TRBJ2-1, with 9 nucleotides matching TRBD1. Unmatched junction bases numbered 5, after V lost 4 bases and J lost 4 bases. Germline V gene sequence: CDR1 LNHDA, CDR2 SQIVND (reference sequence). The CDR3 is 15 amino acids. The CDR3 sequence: CASSTLGQGYNEQFF. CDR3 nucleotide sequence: TGTGCCAGTAGTACACTGGGACAGGGTTACAATGAGCAGTTCTTC.

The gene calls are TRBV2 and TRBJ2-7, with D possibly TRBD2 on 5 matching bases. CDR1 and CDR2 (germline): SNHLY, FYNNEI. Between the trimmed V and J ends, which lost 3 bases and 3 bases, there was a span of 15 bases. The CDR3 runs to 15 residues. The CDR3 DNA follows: TGTGCCAGCAGTGAGGGAGAGCGACTGTTCTACGAGCAGTACTTC. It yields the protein CASSEGERLFYEQYF.

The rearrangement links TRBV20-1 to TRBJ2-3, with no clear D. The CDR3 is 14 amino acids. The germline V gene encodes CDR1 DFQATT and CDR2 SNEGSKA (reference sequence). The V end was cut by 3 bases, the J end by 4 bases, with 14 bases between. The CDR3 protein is CSASLELHSDTQYF. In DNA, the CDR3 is TGCAGTGCTAGTCTCGAACTGCACTCAGATACGCAGTATTTT.

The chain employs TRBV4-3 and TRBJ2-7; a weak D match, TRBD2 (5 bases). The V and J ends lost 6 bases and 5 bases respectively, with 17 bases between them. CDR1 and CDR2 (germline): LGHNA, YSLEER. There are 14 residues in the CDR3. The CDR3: CASRPDWGSDEQYF. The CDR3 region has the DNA TGCGCCAGCAGACCGGACTGGGGATCCGACGAGCAGTACTTC.